Below, 8 T cell receptor beta chains from the same sample are listed, as sequenced in a study of blood T cells in healthy people across ages. Sample-barcoded 5' priming and a J-beta primer mix drove a second PCR of about 7 to 12 cycles. TCRdb reprocessed the 5' RACE reads via MiXCR and lists one record per CDR3 protein. The data hold around 780,000 distinct CDR3 sequences, with roughly 56% observed a single time. The sequenced material came from blood. The receptors were sampled from a man between 40 and 49 years old in good health.

This clonotype has a handful of counts. The chain has TRBV20-1 and TRBJ1-2; 9 nucleotides agree with TRBD1. The CDR3 length is 16 residues. The V and J ends lost 0 bases and 8 bases, in that order; junction bases with no gene match: 13. Germline V gene data show CDR1 as DFQATT and CDR2 as SNEGSKA (reference sequence). CDR3 loop: CSARDAGAQGARGYTF. The CDR3 coding sequence is TGCAGTGCTAGAGACGCGGGGGCACAGGGGGCTCGAGGCTACACCTTC.

The gene calls are TRBV24-1 and TRBJ2-3; 10 positions match TRBD2. The CDR3 loop spans 17 amino acids. Losses at the gene ends were 2 bases for V and 4 bases for J; bases not matched to a gene: 8. Germline-derived CDR1 and CDR2 are KGHDR and SFDVKD. This chain's CDR3 is CATSDYESGGAADTQYF. The CDR3 nucleotides read TGTGCCACCAGTGATTACGAGAGCGGGGGGGCCGCAGATACGCAGTATTTT.

The chain recombines TRBV19 with TRBJ2-7; 7 bases agree with TRBD2. The V and J ends lost 6 bases and 3 bases, in that order; junction bases with no gene match: 11. This CDR3 contains 15 residues. The V gene's germline CDR1 is LNHDA and CDR2 SQIVND (reference sequence). This CDR3 is CASSQTAGLLYEQYF. The CDR3 DNA is TGTGCCAGTAGCCAAACAGCGGGACTCCTCTACGAGCAGTACTTC.

This CDR3 reads CASSLRDYQETQYF. Here the CDR3 DNA reads TGCGCCAGCAGCCTCCGGGACTACCAAGAGACCCAGTACTTC. The rearrangement joins TRBV5-1 to TRBJ2-5; maybe TRBD2 (6 bases). Trimming stripped 4 bases from V and 0 bases from J, with 10 bases between. The CDR3 consists of 14 residues. Germline CDR1 is SGHRS and CDR2 is YFSETQ. Full variable domain (outside the CDR3, taken from reference TRBV5-1 and TRBJ2-5): KAGVTQTPRYLIKTRGQQVTLSCSPISGHRSVSWYQQTPGQGLQFLFEYFSETQRNKGNFPGRFSGRQFSNSRSEMNVSTLELGDSALYLCASSLRDYQETQYFGPGTRLLVL.

The V and J genes are TRBV7-2 and TRBJ2-1; a weak D match, TRBD1 (5 bases). The CDR3 totals 15 residues. V was clipped by 2 bases and J by 10 bases, with 18 bases between them. The V gene's germline CDR1 is SGHTA and CDR2 FQGNSA. The CDR3 DNA reads as TGTGCCAGCAGCTTAAGTGTAGGGGTGCCGGCGGAGCAGTTCTTC. It specifies CASSLSVGVPAEQFF.

This chain links TRBV4-2 with TRBJ2-4, with a tentative D call TRBD1 (6 bases). Germline lookup yields CDR1 LGHNA and CDR2 YNFKEQ. The CDR3 is made up of 15 amino acids. V shed 0 bases and J shed 1 base, with 7 bases lying between them. The CDR3 loop reads CASSQEGQAKNIQYF. The CDR3 coding sequence is TGTGCCAGCAGCCAAGAAGGACAGGCCAAAAACATTCAGTACTTC.

This clonotype was seen at least ten times. This chain uses TRBV3-1 with TRBJ2-4; D unclear. Judging by the DNA end, TRBJ2-7 fits better; the J call may be wrong. In germline, CDR1 is LGHDT, CDR2 YNNKEL (reference sequence). The CDR3 has 15 amino acids. The CDR3 loop reads CASSQDDSASYEQYF. CDR3 nucleotides: TGTGCCAGCAGCCAAGATGATTCCGCGTCCTACGAGCAGTACTTC.

The chain recombines TRBV7-3 with TRBJ2-6, with D unclear. V shed 5 bases and J shed 0 bases, with 17 bases lying between them. This CDR3 has 18 amino acids. Germline V gene lookup returns CDR1 SGHTA and CDR2 FQGTGA. The DNA of the CDR3 is TGTGCCAGCAGCCCGGATCCACTTGCGCACTCTGGGGCCAACGTCCTGACTTTC. Protein sequence: CASSPDPLAHSGANVLTF.